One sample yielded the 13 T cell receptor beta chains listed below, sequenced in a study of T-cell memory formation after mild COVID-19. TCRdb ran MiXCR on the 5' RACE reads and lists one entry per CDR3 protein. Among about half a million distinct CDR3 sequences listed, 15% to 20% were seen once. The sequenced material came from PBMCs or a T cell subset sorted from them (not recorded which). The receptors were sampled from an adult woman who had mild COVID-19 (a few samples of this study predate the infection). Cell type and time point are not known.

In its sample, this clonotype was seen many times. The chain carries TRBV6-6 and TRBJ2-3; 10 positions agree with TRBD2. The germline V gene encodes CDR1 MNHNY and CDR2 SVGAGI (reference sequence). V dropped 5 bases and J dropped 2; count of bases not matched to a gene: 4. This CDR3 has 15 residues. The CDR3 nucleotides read TGTGCCAGCAGTACAGGGACTAGCGACACAGATACGCAGTATTTT. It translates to CASSTGTSDTDTQYF.

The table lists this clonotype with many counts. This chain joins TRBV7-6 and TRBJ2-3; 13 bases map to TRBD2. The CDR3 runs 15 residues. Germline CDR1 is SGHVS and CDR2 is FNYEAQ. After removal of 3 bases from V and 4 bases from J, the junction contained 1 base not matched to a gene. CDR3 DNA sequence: TGTGCCAGCAGCTTGACTAGCGGGAGGCCAGATACGCAGTATTTT. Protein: CASSLTSGRPDTQYF. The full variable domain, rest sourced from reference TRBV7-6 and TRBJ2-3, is GAGVSQSPRYKVTKRGQDVALRCDPISGHVSLYWYRQALGQGPEFLTYFNYEAQQDKSGLPNDRFSAERPEGSISTLTIQRTEQRDSAMYRCASSLTSGRPDTQYFGPGTRLTVL.

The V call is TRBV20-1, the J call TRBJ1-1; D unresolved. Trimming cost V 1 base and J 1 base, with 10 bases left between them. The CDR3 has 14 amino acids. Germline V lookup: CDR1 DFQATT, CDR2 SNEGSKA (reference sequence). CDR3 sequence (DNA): TGCAGTGCTAGAGTGGTTCGGACGAACACTGAAGCTTTCTTT. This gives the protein CSARVVRTNTEAFF.

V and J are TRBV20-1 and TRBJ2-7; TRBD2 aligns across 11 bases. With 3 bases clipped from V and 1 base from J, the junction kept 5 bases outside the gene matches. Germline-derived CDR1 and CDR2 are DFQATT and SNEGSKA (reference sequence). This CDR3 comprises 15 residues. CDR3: CSASTSGSPSYEQYF. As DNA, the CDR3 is TGCAGTGCTAGTACTAGCGGGAGCCCATCCTACGAGCAGTACTTC.

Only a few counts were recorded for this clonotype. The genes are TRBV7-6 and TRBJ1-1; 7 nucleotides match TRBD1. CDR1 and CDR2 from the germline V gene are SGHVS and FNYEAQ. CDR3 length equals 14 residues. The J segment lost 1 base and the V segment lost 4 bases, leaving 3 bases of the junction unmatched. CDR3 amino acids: CASSWDSQNTEAFF. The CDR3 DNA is TGTGCCAGCAGCTGGGACAGCCAGAACACTGAAGCTTTCTTT.

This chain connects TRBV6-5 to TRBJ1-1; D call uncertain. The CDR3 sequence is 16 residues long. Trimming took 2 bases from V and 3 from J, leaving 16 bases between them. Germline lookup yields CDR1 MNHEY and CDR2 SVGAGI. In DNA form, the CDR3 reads TGTGCCAGCAGTTACGCGAAGCTCGGCCGGGACACTGAAGCTTTCTTT. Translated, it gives CASSYAKLGRDTEAFF.

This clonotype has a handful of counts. The DNA for the CDR3 is TGCGCCAGCAGCCCCCGCCACACAAACTATGGCTACACCTTC. This codes for CASSPRHTNYGYTF. The rearrangement uses TRBV4-1 and TRBJ1-2; D unclear. Germline CDR1 is MGHRA and CDR2 is YSYEKL. The CDR3 loop spans 14 amino acids. The V and J ends lost 4 bases and 2 bases respectively, with 11 bases between them.

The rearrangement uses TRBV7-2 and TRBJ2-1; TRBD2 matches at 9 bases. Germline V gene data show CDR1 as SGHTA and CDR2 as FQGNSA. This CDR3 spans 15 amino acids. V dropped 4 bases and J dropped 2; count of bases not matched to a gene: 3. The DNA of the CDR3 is TGTGCCAGCAGCTACCAGCGGGGGGCCTACAATGAGCAGTTCTTC. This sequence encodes CASSYQRGAYNEQFF.

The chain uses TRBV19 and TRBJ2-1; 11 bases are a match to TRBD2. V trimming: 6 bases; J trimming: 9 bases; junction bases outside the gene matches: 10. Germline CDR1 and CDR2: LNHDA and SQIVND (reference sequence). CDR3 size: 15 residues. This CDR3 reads CASSVTSGIGGEQFF. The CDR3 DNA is TGTGCCAGTAGCGTGACTAGCGGGATCGGTGGTGAGCAGTTCTTC.

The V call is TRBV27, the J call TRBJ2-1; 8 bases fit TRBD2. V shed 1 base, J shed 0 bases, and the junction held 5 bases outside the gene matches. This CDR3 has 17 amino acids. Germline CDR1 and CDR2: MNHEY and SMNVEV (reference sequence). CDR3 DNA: TGTGCCAGCAGTTTATGGGGTAGCGGGAACTCCTACAATGAGCAGTTCTTC. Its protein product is CASSLWGSGNSYNEQFF.

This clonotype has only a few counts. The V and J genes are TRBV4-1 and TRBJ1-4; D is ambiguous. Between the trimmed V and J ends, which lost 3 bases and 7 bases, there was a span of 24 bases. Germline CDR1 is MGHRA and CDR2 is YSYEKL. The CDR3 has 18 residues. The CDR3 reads CASSHLKTTQAMSEKLFF. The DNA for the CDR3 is TGCGCCAGCAGCCACCTGAAAACCACTCAGGCGATGAGTGAAAAACTGTTTTTT.

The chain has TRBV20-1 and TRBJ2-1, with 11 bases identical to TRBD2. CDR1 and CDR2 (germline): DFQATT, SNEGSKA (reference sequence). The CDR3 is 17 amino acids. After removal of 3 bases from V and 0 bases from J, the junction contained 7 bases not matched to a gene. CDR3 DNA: TGCAGTGCTAGCCCACTAGCGGGAGAGAGCTCCTACAATGAGCAGTTCTTC. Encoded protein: CSASPLAGESSYNEQFF.

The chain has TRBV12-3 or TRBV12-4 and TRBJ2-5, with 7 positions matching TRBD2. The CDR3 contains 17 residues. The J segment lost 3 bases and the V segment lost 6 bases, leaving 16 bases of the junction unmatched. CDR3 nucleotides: TGTGCCAGCAGCTCGGGGGGAGCAGGCCAATTCGAAGAGACCCAGTACTTC. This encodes CASSSGGAGQFEETQYF.